This TCR beta chain came from a study of cytomegalovirus exposure and HLA in healthy donors. Study context: Unique TCR beta sequences numbering about 100 million came from about 179 million T cells in an earlier analysis.

This CDR3 is built from 13 residues. Germline assignment: CDR1 SGDLS and CDR2 YYNGEE. Trimming took off 0 bases at V and 4 bases at J, with 4 bases between the two ends. The PCR was carried out with 60 Vbeta primers and 13 Jbeta primers. Produced via immunoSEQ multiplex PCR; TCRdb's table is partial and in-frame only. Of roughly 180,000 clones listed, around 82% are singletons. Study-level points and caveats: The authors later linked a missense DCLRE1C variant to TCR beta V- and J-gene trimming.

Details on this clone: The antigen is unknown.

Sequenced material: PBMCs. V and J are TRBV9 and TRBJ2-2; D uncertain. The source is a woman in her twenties or thirties in good health and CMV-seropositive. The CDR3 coding sequence is TGTGCCAGCAGCGTAGCTTCCACCGGGGAGCTGTTTTTT. Encoded protein: CASSVASTGELFF.